The TCR beta chain described here comes from a study of technical replicates of blood from several donors. The method was immunoSEQ multiplex PCR; TCRdb's version includes in-frame clones alone and lacks a portion of them. In the table there are about 13,000 clones, about 86% of which are singletons. The TCR sequence derives from a human donor in good health. What was sequenced was PBMCs.

This CDR3 is CSVIAGESYNEQFF. CDR3 coding DNA: TGCAGCGTTATAGCGGGAGAATCATACAATGAGCAGTTCTTC. This chain joins TRBV29-1 and TRBJ2-1; 9 bases match TRBD2. The germline V gene has CDR1 SQVTM and CDR2 ANQGSEA. The length of the CDR3 is 14 residues. V lost 5 bases and J lost 4; bases outside the gene matches: 6.